This TCR beta chain was obtained from a study of T cell responses to AZD1222 COVID-19 vaccine. The overall study: Second-dose timings of about 4 or about 12 weeks were pooled.

Only in-frame clones appear in the TCRdb table, and some are missing; sequencing was by immunoSEQ multiplex PCR. The sample yields about 210,000 clones, 80% to 95% seen once. This clone was counted a few times. Its antigen is still unknown. The germline gives CDR1 SGDLS, CDR2 YYNGEE. This CDR3 contains 13 residues. V dropped 0 bases and J dropped 7 bases, with 8 bases sitting between them. Study results and limitations: The repertoires were collected only after the peak T cell response. There were vaccine-associated CD4 TCRs across spike, dominant at 160-218 and 743-854. Spike-specific TCR breadth and depth both grew after two AZD1222 doses.

The V gene is TRBV9, the J gene TRBJ2-1; a possible D gene is TRBD2 (5 bases). Sample: peripheral blood, taken on day 0 of AZD1222 vaccination. This TCR derives from an adult in good health. This CDR3 reads CASSVVGENEQFF. DNA of the CDR3: TGTGCCAGCAGCGTAGTCGGGGAGAATGAGCAGTTCTTC.